This T cell receptor beta chain was profiled in a study of T cells in Graves' hyperthyroidism and ophthalmopathy. Study results and caveats: Stable hyperthyroidism and ophthalmopathy were separated using 13 V-J signatures.

The table lists this clonotype with many counts. Antigen unknown. The study left out patients who had uncontrolled infection, other autoimmune disease, pregnancy or lactation. Each diagnosis drew on symptoms, thyroxine, TRAb, thyroid ultrasound and orbital computed tomography findings. Extraction of PBMCs used under 13 ml of fresh peripheral blood. It was RNA transcripts that yielded the amplified TCR beta CDR3 regions. HTBI primers were used for first-round RT-PCR of the TCR CDR3. TCRdb called the multiplex PCR reads again in MiXCR, with one record for every CDR3 protein. The sample holds about 520,000 distinct CDR3 sequences, less than 25% seen once. The CDR3 is 16 residues long. Germline loops: CDR1 MDHEN, CDR2 SYDVKM. Trimming pared 0 bases from V and 7 bases from J, leaving 19 bases between.

The source of this sequence is a man between 18 and 35 years old with Graves' hyperthyroidism. The rearrangement links TRBV28 to TRBJ2-7; D possibly uses TRBD1 or TRBD2 (5 bases each). Material: blood. Here the CDR3 DNA reads TGTGCCAGCAGTTTATGGTCCCTGACAGAAACGGGAGAGCAGTACTTC. Translation gives CASSLWSLTETGEQYF.